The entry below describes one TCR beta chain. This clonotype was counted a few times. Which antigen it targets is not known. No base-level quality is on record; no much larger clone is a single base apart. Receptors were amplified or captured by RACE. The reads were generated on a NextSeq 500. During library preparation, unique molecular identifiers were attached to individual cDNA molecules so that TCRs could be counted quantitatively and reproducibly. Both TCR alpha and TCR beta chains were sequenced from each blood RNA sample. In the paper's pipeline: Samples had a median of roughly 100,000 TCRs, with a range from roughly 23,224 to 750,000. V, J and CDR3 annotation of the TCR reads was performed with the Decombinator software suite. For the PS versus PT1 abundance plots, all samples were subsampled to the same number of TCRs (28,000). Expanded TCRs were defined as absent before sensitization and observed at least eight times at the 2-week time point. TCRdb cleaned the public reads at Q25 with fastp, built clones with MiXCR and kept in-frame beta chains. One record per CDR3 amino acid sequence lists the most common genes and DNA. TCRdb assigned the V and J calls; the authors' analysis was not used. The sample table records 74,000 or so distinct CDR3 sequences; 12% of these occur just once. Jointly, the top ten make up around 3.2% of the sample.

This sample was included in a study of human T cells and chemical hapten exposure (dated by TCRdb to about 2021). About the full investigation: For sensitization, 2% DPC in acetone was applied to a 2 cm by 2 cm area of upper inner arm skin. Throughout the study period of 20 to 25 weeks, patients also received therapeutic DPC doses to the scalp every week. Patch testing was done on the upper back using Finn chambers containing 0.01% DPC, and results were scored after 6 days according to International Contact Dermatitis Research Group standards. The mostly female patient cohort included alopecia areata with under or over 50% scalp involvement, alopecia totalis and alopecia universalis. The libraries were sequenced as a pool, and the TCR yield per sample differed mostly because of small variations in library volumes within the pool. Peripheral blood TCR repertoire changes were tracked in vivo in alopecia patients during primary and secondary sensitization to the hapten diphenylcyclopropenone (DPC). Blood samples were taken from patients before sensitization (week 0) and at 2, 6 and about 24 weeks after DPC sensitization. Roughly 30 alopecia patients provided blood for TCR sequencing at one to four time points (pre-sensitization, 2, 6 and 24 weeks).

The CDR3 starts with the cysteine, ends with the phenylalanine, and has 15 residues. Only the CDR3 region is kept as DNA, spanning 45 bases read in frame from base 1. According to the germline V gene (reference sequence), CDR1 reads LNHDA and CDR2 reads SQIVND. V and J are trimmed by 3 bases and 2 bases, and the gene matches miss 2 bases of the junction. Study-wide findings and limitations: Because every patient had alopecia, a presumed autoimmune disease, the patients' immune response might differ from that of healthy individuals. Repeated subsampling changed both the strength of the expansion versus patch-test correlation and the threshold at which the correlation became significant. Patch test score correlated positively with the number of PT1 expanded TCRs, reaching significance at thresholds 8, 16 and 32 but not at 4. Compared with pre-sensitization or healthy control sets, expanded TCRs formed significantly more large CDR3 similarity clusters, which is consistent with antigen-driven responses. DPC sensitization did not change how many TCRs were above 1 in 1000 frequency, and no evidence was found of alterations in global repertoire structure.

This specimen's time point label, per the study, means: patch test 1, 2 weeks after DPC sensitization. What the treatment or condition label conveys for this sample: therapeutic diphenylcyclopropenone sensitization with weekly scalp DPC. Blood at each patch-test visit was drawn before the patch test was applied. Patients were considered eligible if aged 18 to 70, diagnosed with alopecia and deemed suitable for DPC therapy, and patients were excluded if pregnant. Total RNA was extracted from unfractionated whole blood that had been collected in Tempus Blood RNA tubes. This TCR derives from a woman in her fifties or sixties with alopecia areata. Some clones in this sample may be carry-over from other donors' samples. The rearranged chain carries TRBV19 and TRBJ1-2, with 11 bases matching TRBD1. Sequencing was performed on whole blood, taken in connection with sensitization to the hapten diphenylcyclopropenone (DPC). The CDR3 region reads CASSIRTGGNYGYTF. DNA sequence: TGTGCCAGTAGTATCCGGACAGGGGGCAACTATGGCTACACCTTC.